These 7 T cell receptor beta chains originate from one sample sequenced in a study of cytomegalovirus exposure and HLA in healthy donors. It was with 60 Vbeta and 13 Jbeta primers that the PCR ran. Here immunoSEQ multiplex PCR was the method, and the copy in TCRdb shows in-frame clones only, minus some. Of 150,000 to 200,000 clones in the sample, around 85% were seen once. The specimen was PBMCs. The receptor set was obtained from a young man in good health and CMV-seropositive.

The rearrangement uses TRBV5-1 and TRBJ2-1, with 10 bases aligning to TRBD2. Unmatched junction bases numbered 11, after V lost 5 bases and J lost 0 bases. The CDR3 sequence is 18 residues long. Looked up from germline, CDR1 is SGHRS and CDR2 is YFSETQ. In DNA, the CDR3 is TGCGCCAGCAGTGAAATAGCGGGGGGCCGGAGCTCCTACAATGAGCAGTTCTTC. Translation: CASSEIAGGRSSYNEQFF.

The chain employs TRBV9 and TRBJ2-5, with 9 bases identical to TRBD1. Germline V gives CDR1 SGDLS, CDR2 YYNGEE. This CDR3 is built from 14 residues. Germline trimming cut 3 bases from V and 4 bases from J; bases unmatched to any gene: 4. CDR3: CASSARTGVETQYF. The DNA of the CDR3 is TGTGCCAGCAGCGCAAGGACAGGGGTAGAGACCCAGTACTTC.

The J gene is TRBJ2-3, the V gene TRBV4-3; a possible D gene is TRBD2 (5 bases). The V gene's germline CDR1 is LGHNA and CDR2 YSLEER. The CDR3 has 16 residues. V was shortened by 0 bases and J by 2 bases, with 12 bases between the two germline ends. The CDR3 here is CASSQDPVGNTDTQYF. The CDR3, as DNA: TGCGCCAGCAGCCAAGATCCGGTCGGGAACACAGATACGCAGTATTTT.

This clone was recorded only once. The chain employs TRBV7-8 and TRBJ2-2, with 7 bases matching TRBD1. The CDR3 runs to 17 residues. Trimming at V came to 7 bases and at J to 2 bases, leaving 13 bases not matched to a gene. The germline gives CDR1 SGHVS, CDR2 FQNEAQ. CDR3 DNA: TGTGCCAGCAAGAAACTCTCCGGGACAGCTAACACCGGGGAGCTGTTTTTT. The encoded protein is CASKKLSGTANTGELFF. The entire variable domain, with the rest obtained from reference TRBV7-8 and TRBJ2-2, is as follows: GAGVSQSPRYKVAKRGQDVALRCDPISGHVSLFWYQQALGQGPEFLTYFQNEAQLDKSGLPSDRFFAERPEGSVSTLKIQRTQQEDSAVYLCASKKLSGTANTGELFFGEGSRLTVL.

The CDR3 DNA is TGTGCCAGCAGTTGGGTCGGGGGGATCACAGATACGCAGTATTTT. Translating it yields CASSWVGGITDTQYF. The genes are TRBV7-9 and TRBJ2-3; 7 nucleotides match TRBD2. The CDR3 runs 15 residues. Germline V gives CDR1 SEHNR, CDR2 FQNEAQ (reference sequence). V lost 6 bases, J lost 2 bases, and 8 bases stayed unmatched.

This chain uses TRBV9 with TRBJ1-6, with D unclear. The length of the CDR3 is 16 residues. Trimming pared 4 bases from V and 0 bases from J, leaving 11 bases between. The germline gives CDR1 SGDLS, CDR2 YYNGEE. CDR3 region: CASSRQEGSYNSPLHF. The CDR3 DNA follows: TGTGCCAGCAGCCGCCAGGAGGGCTCCTATAATTCACCCCTCCACTTT.

V usage is TRBV6-5 and J usage is TRBJ1-5; possibly TRBD1 for D (5 bases). The CDR3 has 13 residues. The V gene lost 11 bases and the J gene lost 6 bases, with 17 bases spanning the gap. Germline V gives CDR1 MNHEY, CDR2 SVGAGI. The CDR3, as DNA: TGTGCCGCACGGGGGGGGTCCGGTCAGCCCCAGCATTTT. Amino acid sequence: CAARGGSGQPQHF.